A single sample gave rise to the 24 T cell receptor beta chains below, sequenced in a study of T cell repertoires in cytomegalovirus infection. No antigens are known for them. TCRdb called the reads again in MiXCR, with one record for every CDR3 protein. The sample has about 770,000 distinct CDR3 sequences; 25% to 30% are singletons. Sequenced here: cultured CD8+ T cells from PBMCs, sampled from culture after CMV antigen stimulation. Receptor source: a human donor in good health (CMV status not recorded). Some clones in this sample may be carry-over from other donors' samples.

This clonotype was counted at least ten times. CDR3 sequence: CASRTGGPQETQYF. CDR3 nucleotides: TGTGCCAGCAGGACAGGGGGTCCCCAAGAGACCCAGTACTTC. V is TRBV7-9 and J is TRBJ2-5; TRBD1 aligns across 9 bases. The CDR3 consists of 14 residues. Germline-derived CDR1 and CDR2 are SEHNR and FQNEAQ (reference sequence). With V trimmed by 6 bases and J by 1 base, 3 bases remained unmatched.

The V call is TRBV27, the J call TRBJ1-5; 7 bases map to TRBD1. Germline lookup yields CDR1 MNHEY and CDR2 SMNVEV (reference sequence). The CDR3 has 14 amino acids. V lost 7 bases and J lost 6; bases outside the gene matches: 9. For the CDR3, the DNA is TGTGCCAGCAAGCACAGGGGCAAGAGTCAGCCCCAGCATTTT. The encoded protein is CASKHRGKSQPQHF.

The chain combines TRBV7-9 with TRBJ1-6; possibly TRBD1 for D (5 bases). V lost 4 bases, J lost 7 bases, and 11 bases lay in between. CDR1 SEHNR and CDR2 FQNEAQ come from the germline V gene (reference sequence). The CDR3 runs to 14 residues. The CDR3 DNA follows: TGTGCCAGCAGCTCTATCCGGGGCAATTCACCCCTCCACTTT. Translation gives CASSSIRGNSPLHF.

This clonotype was found a few times. The rearrangement uses TRBV7-2 and TRBJ1-1, with D maybe TRBD1 (5 bases). This CDR3 is 17 amino acids long. Germline assignment: CDR1 SGHTA and CDR2 FQGNSA. The V end lost 1 base, the J end lost 1 base, and 16 bases lay between the germline ends. CDR3 amino acids: CASSLGGGYPWNTEAFF. CDR3 bases: TGTGCCAGCAGCTTAGGGGGCGGGTACCCATGGAACACTGAAGCTTTCTTT.

The CDR3: CASTPEGQPYEQYF. In nucleotides, the CDR3 is TGTGCCAGCACCCCGGAGGGACAGCCCTACGAGCAGTACTTC. V is TRBV5-6 and J is TRBJ2-7, with D maybe TRBD1 (7 bases). The germline V gene encodes CDR1 SGHDT and CDR2 YYEEEE. The V end was cut by 6 bases, the J end by 2 bases, with 15 bases between. The CDR3 sequence is 14 residues long.

This clonotype was seen a handful of times. The rearrangement uses TRBV6-1 and TRBJ1-2; a weak D match, TRBD1 (6 bases). CDR3 length equals 16 residues. Per germline, CDR1 MNHNS and CDR2 SASEGT. The germline V and J ends were trimmed by 2 bases and 0 bases, with 13 bases remaining between them. The chain's CDR3 is CASSERGLQANYGYTF. The DNA for the CDR3 is TGTGCCAGCAGTGAACGGGGGCTCCAAGCTAACTATGGCTACACCTTC.

Comment on this clonotype: A junction boundary mismatches the germline segment, possibly from a read error. This chain connects TRBV12-5 to TRBJ1-1; a weak D match, TRBD1 (5 bases). The CDR3 totals 15 residues. From germline, CDR1 is LGHNT and CDR2 FRNRAP. The CDR3 bases are TGTGCTAGTGGTTTGGTACTGGAGGGGCTCACTGTAGCTTTCTTT. Protein: CASGLVLEGLTVAFF.

CDR3 nucleotide sequence: TGTGCCAGCAGCCCTGGGTTCACATTTAGCACAGATACGCAGTATTTT. This gives the protein CASSPGFTFSTDTQYF. The chain links TRBV28 to TRBJ2-3, with no clear D. The CDR3 is 16 residues long. V gave up 6 bases and J gave up 0 bases, with 16 bases separating them. Germline V gives CDR1 MDHEN, CDR2 SYDVKM. The whole variable domain, filled in from reference TRBV28 and TRBJ2-3, reads DVKVTQSSRYLVKRTGEKVFLECVQDMDHENMFWYRQDPGLGLRLIYFSYDVKMKEKGDIPEGYSVSREKKERFSLILESASTNQTSMYLCASSPGFTFSTDTQYFGPGTRLTVL.

The V call is TRBV28, the J call TRBJ2-1; the D is unclear. V dropped 4 bases and J dropped 0 bases, with 10 bases sitting between them. The CDR3 has 15 residues. Germline V gene data show CDR1 as MDHEN and CDR2 as SYDVKM. Here the CDR3 DNA reads TGTGCCAGCAGTTCCATCCGACCCTCCTACAATGAGCAGTTCTTC. The encoded protein is CASSSIRPSYNEQFF.

The CDR3, as DNA: TGCGCCAGCAGCCAAGAGGGACAGGGGTCTTACGAGCAGTACTTC. Translating gives CASSQEGQGSYEQYF. The chain combines TRBV4-1 with TRBJ2-7; 10 bases map to TRBD1. The CDR3 spans 15 residues. With 0 bases clipped from V and 4 bases from J, the junction kept 3 bases outside the gene matches. The germline V gene has CDR1 MGHRA and CDR2 YSYEKL.

This clonotype was observed a handful of times. The chain recombines TRBV24-1 with TRBJ2-2; D remains unclear. The CDR3 runs 15 residues. CDR1 and CDR2 from the germline V gene are KGHDR and SFDVKD. The ends were cut back, 0 bases at V and 5 bases at J, with 9 bases in the middle. CDR3 sequence: CATSDLGTETGELFF. DNA of the CDR3: TGTGCCACCAGTGATTTGGGAACAGAAACCGGGGAGCTGTTTTTT.

This clonotype was seen only a few times. The chain joins TRBV12-3 or TRBV12-4 to TRBJ2-3, with 7 bases that match TRBD2. After removal of 8 bases from V and 0 bases from J, the junction contained 5 bases not matched to a gene. This CDR3 region has 14 residues. The DNA for the CDR3 is TGTGCCAGCGGTCGCGGGGGAAGCACAGATACGCAGTATTTT. Translating gives CASGRGGSTDTQYF.

This clonotype has just a few counts. V is TRBV20-1 and J is TRBJ1-1; D is uncertain. Trimming left V 0 bases short and J 0 bases short, with 8 bases between. The CDR3 has 14 amino acids. Germline loops: CDR1 DFQATT, CDR2 SNEGSKA (reference sequence). This CDR3 reads CSAREHPMNTEAFF. The CDR3 nucleotides read TGCAGTGCTAGAGAACACCCCATGAACACTGAAGCTTTCTTT.

The chain is built from TRBV6-2 or TRBV6-3 and TRBJ1-1, with D perhaps TRBD1 (6 bases). CDR3 length equals 16 residues. Deletions cut 3 bases from V and 0 bases from J, with 14 bases between. In germline, CDR1 is MNHEY, CDR2 SVGEGT. CDR3 nucleotide sequence: TGTGCCAGCAGTTATATGGGGGCGGGGATGAACACTGAAGCTTTCTTT. Translation: CASSYMGAGMNTEAFF.

This clonotype was detected a few times. V and J are TRBV6-1 and TRBJ2-7; TRBD2 matches at 10 bases. The CDR3 totals 15 residues. Losses at the gene ends were 7 bases for V and 0 bases for J; bases not matched to a gene: 6. Per germline, CDR1 MNHNS and CDR2 SASEGT. In DNA, the CDR3 is TGTGCCAGCACCCCGGGACTAGCGAGCTCCTACGAGCAGTACGTC. It encodes CASTPGLASSYEQYV.

This clonotype was observed at least ten times. The chain combines TRBV7-8 with TRBJ2-3, with D possibly TRBD1 on 5 matching bases. The CDR3 runs to 13 residues. Germline V gene lookup returns CDR1 SGHVS and CDR2 FQNEAQ. Trimming took off 6 bases at V and 1 base at J, with 8 bases between the two ends. The CDR3 sequence is CASRTTGTDTQYF. CDR3 in DNA: TGTGCCAGCAGAACGACAGGCACAGATACGCAGTATTTT.

As for this clonotype: With a much larger clone just one base away, this may be a read error. The V and J genes are TRBV7-2 and TRBJ1-2, with 9 bases fitting TRBD1. This CDR3 has 14 amino acids. CDR1 is SGHTA and CDR2 is FQGNSA in the germline V gene. Trimming took 6 bases from V and 3 from J; bases not matched to a gene: 5. The CDR3 DNA follows: TGTGCCAGCAGTGGGTGGACAGGGGACTATGGCTACACCTTC. Its translation: CASSGWTGDYGYTF. The entire variable domain, with the rest obtained from reference TRBV7-2 and TRBJ1-2, is as follows: GAGVSQSPSNKVTEKGKDVELRCDPISGHTALYWYRQSLGQGLEFLIYFQGNSAPDKSGLPSDRFSAERTGGSVSTLTIQRTQQEDSAVYLCASSGWTGDYGYTFGSGTRLTVV.

Ten or more counts support this clonotype. One junction end does not reproduce the germline sequence, and a read error may be involved. The V gene is TRBV7-2, the J gene TRBJ2-1, with D possibly TRBD2 on 6 matching bases. Germline V gene lookup returns CDR1 SGHTA and CDR2 FQGNSA. The CDR3 runs to 18 residues. CDR3 DNA: TGTGCCAGCAGCTCGCAAGGGTATAGGGACTCGTCCTCCAATGAGCAGTTCTTC. This codes for CASSSQGYRDSSSNEQFF.

This clonotype was counted between two and nine times. The rearrangement uses TRBV12-3 or TRBV12-4 and TRBJ1-2; 10 bases align to TRBD1. This CDR3 is 14 amino acids long. V dropped 6 bases and J dropped 4; count of bases not matched to a gene: 5. CDR3 region: CASRTGGRVYGYTF. The CDR3, as DNA: TGTGCCAGCAGGACAGGGGGCAGGGTCTATGGCTACACCTTC.

This clonotype turned up a few times. The chain joins TRBV11-3 to TRBJ2-1; 11 positions agree with TRBD2. After removal of 4 bases from V and 7 bases from J, the junction contained 15 bases not matched to a gene. This CDR3 has 18 amino acids. Germline assignment: CDR1 SGHNT and CDR2 YENEEA. The DNA for the CDR3 is TGTGCCAGCAGCTCTAGAGCCGGGTTAGCGGGGGGGCAGAATGAGCAGTTCTTC. Translating gives CASSSRAGLAGGQNEQFF.

This sequence joins TRBV27 and TRBJ2-7; D perhaps matches TRBD1 (5 bases). V lost 6 bases, J lost 3 bases, and 18 bases lay in between. From germline, CDR1 is MNHEY and CDR2 SMNVEV (reference sequence). The CDR3 has 15 residues. CDR3 region: CASRELRVSNYEQYF. DNA of the CDR3: TGTGCCAGCAGAGAGCTCAGGGTGTCTAACTACGAGCAGTACTTC.

The chain combines TRBV2 with TRBJ2-7; no definite D call. Trimming took off 6 bases at V and 2 bases at J, with 14 bases between the two ends. CDR1 SNHLY and CDR2 FYNNEI come from the germline V gene. The CDR3 consists of 14 residues. This CDR3 reads CASRGKLKPYEQYF. In nucleotides, the CDR3 is TGTGCCAGCAGGGGGAAGCTGAAGCCCTACGAGCAGTACTTC.

This clonotype was recorded at least ten times. This chain connects TRBV6-1 to TRBJ1-4, with D perhaps matching TRBD1 (5 bases). Germline V gene sequence: CDR1 MNHNS, CDR2 SASEGT. V was shortened by 2 bases and J by 0 bases, with 16 bases between the two germline ends. CDR3 size: 18 residues. CDR3 sequence: CASSEIGSSTATNEKLFF. The CDR3 coding sequence is TGTGCCAGCAGTGAAATCGGGAGCTCGACAGCAACTAATGAAAAACTGTTTTTT.

This clonotype occurred a few times. J is TRBJ2-7 and V is TRBV10-2; no clear D. The CDR3 extends over 12 amino acids. Germline V gene sequence: CDR1 WSHSY, CDR2 SAAADI. With 0 bases removed from V and 4 bases from J, the gap between germline ends came to 4 bases. DNA for the CDR3: TGCGCCAGCAGTGAGTCTGGTTACGAGCAGTACTTC. It specifies CASSESGYEQYF.